This T cell receptor (beta chain) was identified during a study of blood T cell repertoires in COVID-19. Study-level information: Some COVID-19 samples were acute and others convalescent; all came from the United States, Italy and Spain.

The length of the CDR3 is 13 residues. In germline, CDR1 is MGHRA, CDR2 YSYEKL. Trimming removed 0 bases from V and 0 bases from J, with 3 bases in between. Produced via immunoSEQ multiplex PCR; TCRdb's table is partial and in-frame only. Found here are roughly 180,000 clones, about 85% of them singletons; the top ten hold over 0.85%. Input material: peripheral blood. The rearrangement links TRBV4-1 to TRBJ2-7; D unresolved. The receptor was derived from a man aged 18 to 35 with acute or convalescent COVID-19. The CDR3 reads CASSQDNSYEQYF. CDR3 coding DNA: TGCGCCAGCAGCCAAGACAACTCCTACGAGCAGTACTTC.